This T cell receptor beta chain originates from a study of human T cells and chemical hapten exposure. In the study overall: Across samples, TCR yields varied, mostly owing to small differences in pooled library volumes.

MiXCR was run by TCRdb on the RACE reads, yielding one entry per CDR3 protein. The sample consists of about 250,000 distinct CDR3 sequences, 7.7% of them appearing once. As regards this clonotype: Its cognate antigen is unknown.

Time point given: pre-sensitization, week 0. Regarding treatment: therapeutic diphenylcyclopropenone sensitization with weekly scalp DPC. Suited to DPC and affected by alopecia, the donors ranged from 18 to 70 years old. Trimming left V 6 bases short and J 3 bases short, with 9 bases between. Germline CDR1 reads SQVTM; CDR2 reads ANQGSEA. The CDR3 contains 11 residues. Broader study findings: The formation of large CDR3 similarity clusters by expanded TCRs significantly exceeded that of controls.

J is TRBJ2-7 and V is TRBV29-1; tentatively, D is TRBD2 (5 bases). The source of this sequence is a man aged 18-30 years with alopecia areata. Some clones in this sample may be carry-over from other donors' samples. The sample here was whole blood, taken in connection with sensitization to the hapten diphenylcyclopropenone (DPC). The CDR3 is CSVQEDYEQYF. The CDR3 DNA reads TGCAGCGTCCAGGAGGACTACGAGCAGTACTTC.